Below are 21 T cell receptor beta chains sequenced from a single sample in a study of blood T cell repertoires in COVID-19. The protocol was immunoSEQ multiplex PCR, while the TCRdb copy is restricted to in-frame clones and leaves out a portion. The sample carries 130,000 or so clones, approximately 80% recorded once. The sequenced sample consisted of peripheral blood. These receptors all stem from a woman aged 60 to 75 with acute or convalescent COVID-19.

This sequence joins TRBV2 and TRBJ1-5, with TRBD1 as a possible D gene (5 bases). Germline CDR1 SNHLY, CDR2 FYNNEI. V was trimmed by 7 bases and J by 15 bases, leaving 25 bases between them. The CDR3 extends over 14 amino acids. This CDR3 is CASNGNPGWGDTHF. In DNA, the CDR3 is TGTGCCAGCAATGGGAACCCGGGATGGGGGGATACGCATTTT.

The CDR3 protein is CASSLLGEGTQYF. The DNA of the CDR3 is TGTGCCAGCAGTTTATTGGGGGAGGGGACCCAGTACTTC. The V call is TRBV12-3 or TRBV12-4, the J call TRBJ2-5; 7 nucleotides agree with TRBD2. V shed 2 bases, J shed 7 bases, and the junction held 4 bases outside the gene matches. The CDR3 loop spans 13 amino acids.

J is TRBJ2-1 and V is TRBV9; 14 bases agree with TRBD2. Per the germline V gene, CDR1 is SGDLS and CDR2 is YYNGEE. The CDR3 contains 17 residues. After removal of 0 bases from V and 9 bases from J, the junction contained 8 bases not matched to a gene. The CDR3 DNA sequence: TGTGCCAGCAGCGTAGAGGGACTAGCGGGGGTTCAGGGTGAGCAGTTCTTC. Its protein product is CASSVEGLAGVQGEQFF. Together with reference TRBV9 and TRBJ2-1, the CDR3 gives the full variable domain: DSGVTQTPKHLITATGQRVTLRCSPRSGDLSVYWYQQSLDQGLQFLIQYYNGEERAKGNILERFSAQQFPDLHSELNLSSLELGDSALYFCASSVEGLAGVQGEQFFGPGTRLTVL.

V gene TRBV9 combines with J gene TRBJ2-7; 10 nucleotides match TRBD2. CDR1 and CDR2 (germline): SGDLS, YYNGEE. This CDR3 region has 15 residues. After removal of 4 bases from V and 1 base from J, the junction contained 5 bases not matched to a gene. The CDR3 sequence is CASSPRSGGSYEQYF. The CDR3 DNA reads TGTGCCAGCAGCCCCCGTAGCGGGGGGTCCTACGAGCAGTACTTC.

This chain connects TRBV6-5 to TRBJ1-2, with D possibly matching TRBD1 (6 bases). CDR1 and CDR2 (germline): MNHEY, SVGAGI. The CDR3 spans 15 residues. Trimming took 6 bases from V and 3 from J, leaving 17 bases between them. The CDR3 bases are TGTGCCAGCAGCGTCGGACAGCATCCTTACTATGGCTACACCTTC. Translated: CASSVGQHPYYGYTF.

This clone appeared a single time. V is TRBV23-1 and J is TRBJ1-6; no definite D call. TRBV23-1 is designated an ORF whose function remains uncertain. CDR3 size: 15 residues. The V and J ends lost 2 bases and 9 bases respectively, with 14 bases between them. CDR3 region: CASSQRQPQVSPLHF. For the CDR3, the DNA is TGCGCCAGCAGTCAAAGGCAGCCTCAGGTTTCACCCCTCCACTTT.

The chain carries TRBV28 and TRBJ1-1; no clear D gene. This CDR3 is 14 amino acids long. The germline CDR1 and CDR2 sequences are MDHEN and SYDVKM. Between the trimmed V and J ends, which lost 7 bases and 1 base, there was a span of 13 bases. As DNA, the CDR3 is TGTGCCAGCATAAAAACGGGAGGGAACACTGAAGCTTTCTTT. Protein product: CASIKTGGNTEAFF.

In its sample, this clone was seen once. V gene TRBV6-4 combines with J gene TRBJ1-3; a possible D gene is TRBD1 (5 bases). This CDR3 has 13 residues. The germline V and J ends were trimmed by 6 bases and 2 bases, with 8 bases remaining between them. Per germline, CDR1 MRHNA and CDR2 SNTAGT. CDR3 bases: TGTGCCAGCAGCGCGGGACCTGGAAACACCATATATTTT. As protein: CASSAGPGNTIYF.

Turning to this clone: The germline gene is not matched at one end of the junction; a read error may be the cause. V usage is TRBV24-1 and J usage is TRBJ2-4; TRBD1 matches 9 bases. This CDR3 has 15 amino acids. Germline values: CDR1 KGHDR, CDR2 SFDVKD. The CDR3 here is CATSDPGQGKDIQYF. The DNA for the CDR3 is TGTGCCACCAGTGATCCGGGACAGGGCAAAGACATTCAGTACTTC.

This clone was seen only a few times. V usage is TRBV18 and J usage is TRBJ1-1; D is ambiguous. This CDR3 has 17 amino acids. Trimming removed 0 bases at V and 0 bases at J, with 14 bases between. Germline loops: CDR1 KGHSH, CDR2 LQKENI. CDR3 residues: CASSPPEAAVMNTEAFF. CDR3 DNA sequence: TGTGCCAGCTCACCACCGGAGGCAGCAGTTATGAACACTGAAGCTTTCTTT.

The rearrangement links TRBV7-9 to TRBJ2-1; D remains unclear. CDR3 length: 15 amino acids. CDR1 and CDR2 (germline): SEHNR, FQNEAQ (reference sequence). Deletions cut 3 bases from V and 3 bases from J, with 12 bases between. The CDR3 here is CASSFALESYNEQFF. The CDR3 nucleotides read TGTGCCAGCAGCTTCGCCCTGGAGAGCTACAATGAGCAGTTCTTC.

The J gene is TRBJ1-2, the V gene TRBV2; no definite D call. This CDR3 has 13 amino acids. V gave up 7 bases and J gave up 7 bases, with 16 bases separating them. From germline, CDR1 is SNHLY and CDR2 FYNNEI. The CDR3 region has the DNA TGTGCCAGCATCGTCCCCGGGGAGTCTGGCTACACCTTC. Its protein product is CASIVPGESGYTF. Combining the CDR3 with reference TRBV2 and TRBJ1-2 gives the whole variable domain EPEVTQTPSHQVTQMGQEVILRCVPISNHLYFYWYRQILGQKVEFLVSFYNNEISEKSEIFDDQFSVERPDGSNFTLKIRSTKLEDSAMYFCASIVPGESGYTFGSGTRLTVV.

This clone showed up just once. V usage is TRBV9 and J usage is TRBJ1-1; 9 bases map to TRBD1. Germline trimming cut 0 bases from V and 11 bases from J; bases unmatched to any gene: 8. Per the germline V gene, CDR1 is SGDLS and CDR2 is YYNGEE. The CDR3 has 14 amino acids. The CDR3 loop reads CASSVAGTGMWAFF. CDR3 nucleotide sequence: TGTGCCAGCAGCGTAGCTGGGACAGGGATGTGGGCTTTCTTT.

The J gene is TRBJ1-1, the V gene TRBV12-3 or TRBV12-4; D is unresolved. V lost 1 base, J lost 9 bases, and 12 bases lay in between. This CDR3 has 13 amino acids. CDR3 in DNA: TGTGCCAGCAGTTTAGTTGGGCGATCTAAAGCTTTCTTT. Translation: CASSLVGRSKAFF.

The V and J genes are TRBV9 and TRBJ1-1; no clear D. Deletions cut 0 bases from V and 3 bases from J, with 9 bases between. From germline, CDR1 is SGDLS and CDR2 YYNGEE. This CDR3 has 14 residues. The CDR3 is CASSVGPGDTEAFF. The CDR3 region has the DNA TGTGCCAGCAGCGTAGGACCCGGGGACACTGAAGCTTTCTTT. The full variable domain, completed using reference TRBV9 and TRBJ1-1, is DSGVTQTPKHLITATGQRVTLRCSPRSGDLSVYWYQQSLDQGLQFLIQYYNGEERAKGNILERFSAQQFPDLHSELNLSSLELGDSALYFCASSVGPGDTEAFFGQGTRLTVV.

V usage is TRBV6-5 and J usage is TRBJ1-1; D is unclear. The germline gives CDR1 MNHEY, CDR2 SVGAGI. The CDR3 has 15 amino acids. Trimming shortened V by 0 bases and J by 1 base, and 9 bases separated the two germline ends. CDR3 sequence (DNA): TGTGCCAGCAGTTACTCGACAAACACGAACACTGAAGCTTTCTTT. This translates into CASSYSTNTNTEAFF.

This sequence joins TRBV10-3 and TRBJ1-2; 8 positions agree with TRBD1. Trimming took 2 bases from V and 3 from J; bases not matched to a gene: 5. The CDR3 length is 15 residues. Germline CDR1 reads ENHRY; CDR2 reads SYGVKD. CDR3 residues: CAISEGTGGYYGYTF. The CDR3 region has the DNA TGTGCCATCAGTGAGGGCACAGGGGGGTACTATGGCTACACCTTC.

The chain couples TRBV5-4 to TRBJ1-6; weak D call: TRBD1 (6 bases). Germline V lookup: CDR1 SGHNT, CDR2 YYREEE (reference sequence). This CDR3 has 14 residues. The germline V and J ends were trimmed by 2 bases and 9 bases, with 12 bases remaining between them. As DNA, the CDR3 is TGTGCCAGCAGCTTCCAGGGGACCGCTTCACCCCTCCACTTT. As protein: CASSFQGTASPLHF.

On this clone: The CDR3 carries no conserved terminal phenylalanine or tryptophan, so it likely arises from a read error. The limits of the CDR3 on the DNA are not certain, so only TCRdb's listed CDR3 is given. The chain uses TRBV2 and TRBJ2-2; no DNA check was done on the table's D call, TRBD1. The CDR3 length equals 14 residues, ends included. Looked up from germline, CDR1 is SNHLY and CDR2 is FYNNEI. The CDR3: CASSSQQGRTSVRI.

CDR3: CATSTPIGGAYEQYF. In nucleotides, the CDR3 is TGTGCCACCAGCACTCCTATCGGGGGGGCCTACGAGCAGTACTTC. This chain uses TRBV15 with TRBJ2-7; 8 nucleotides agree with TRBD2. There are 15 residues in the CDR3. The V and J ends lost 4 bases and 2 bases, in that order; junction bases with no gene match: 7. From germline, CDR1 is LNHNV and CDR2 YYDKDF (reference sequence).

V gene TRBV5-4 combines with J gene TRBJ2-1; TRBD2 is a possible D gene (7 bases). CDR3 size: 17 residues. Germline CDR1 SGHNT, CDR2 YYREEE (reference sequence). Trimming removed 3 bases at V and 5 bases at J, with 21 bases between. The chain's CDR3 is CASSSPTFGGGNNEQFF. CDR3 coding DNA: TGTGCCAGCAGCTCGCCAACATTCGGCGGGGGCAACAATGAGCAGTTCTTC.